These T cell receptor beta chains were read from a single sample in a study of blood T cell repertoires in COVID-19. Data came from immunoSEQ multiplex PCR; TCRdb stores just in-frame clones and leaves some out. This table has about 120,000 clones, about 81% appearing once. Sequenced material: peripheral blood. The receptors here all came from a woman aged 50 to 65 with acute or convalescent COVID-19. Both conserved end residues are part of each CDR3. The order of the fields is J gene, V gene, clone size, D gene, CDR3 length, CDR3 protein, CDR3 DNA. The D gene is left open where the match is weak. Clone size, where shown, is once, few, many, or a class for clones that have expanded.

>TRBJ2-2|TRBV7-2|once|TRBD2|18
CASSFRTSGATRTGELFF
TGTGCCAGCAGCTTTCGGACTAGCGGGGCCACGAGGACCGGGGAGCTGTTTTTT
>TRBJ2-5|TRBV28|.|.|15
CASSSLKGNGETQYF
TGTGCCAGCAGTTCCTTGAAGGGGAACGGAGAGACCCAGTACTTC
>TRBJ1-2|TRBV12-3/TRBV12-4|.|.|13
CASTLGGLRGYTF
TGTGCCAGCACACTGGGCGGGCTGCGTGGCTACACCTTC
>TRBJ1-2|TRBV30|few|TRBD1|13
CAWSSGTGLGYTF
TGTGCCTGGAGTTCCGGGACAGGGTTAGGCTACACCTTC
>TRBJ2-3|TRBV5-6|.|.|11
CASSLADTQYF
TGTGCCAGCAGCTTGGCTGATACGCAGTATTTT
>TRBJ2-1|TRBV7-9|.|TRBD1|15
CASSTGGLGNGEQFF
TGTGCCAGCAGCACAGGGGGCCTCGGAAATGGTGAGCAGTTCTTC
>TRBJ2-1|TRBV28|.|TRBD2|18
CASSFFPSGRAGGNEQFF
TGTGCCAGCAGTTTTTTCCCTAGCGGGAGGGCAGGAGGCAATGAGCAGTTCTTC
>TRBJ2-7|TRBV28|.|TRBD1|15
CASSSPGQGRYEQYF
TGTGCCAGCAGTTCTCCGGGACAGGGGAGGTACGAGCAGTACTTC
>TRBJ2-5|TRBV11-2|.|TRBD2|17
CASSSDPGLAGAGTQYF
TGTGCCAGCAGCTCCGACCCCGGACTAGCGGGAGCCGGGACCCAGTACTTC
>TRBJ1-1|TRBV5-4|.|.|14
CASSTDLRNTEAFF
TGTGCCAGCAGCACCGATTTGAGGAACACTGAAGCTTTCTTT
>TRBJ1-2|TRBV5-1|.|TRBD1|13
CASSSRQGSGYTF
TGCGCCAGCAGCTCCCGACAGGGGTCTGGCTACACCTTC
>TRBJ1-2|TRBV18|.|TRBD1|14
CASSLDRASYGYTF
TGTGCCAGCTCACTGGACAGGGCAAGCTATGGCTACACCTTC
>TRBJ1-5|TRBV2|.|.|15
CASSERGFSNQPQHF
TGTGCCAGCAGTGAGCGGGGGTTTAGCAATCAGCCCCAGCATTTT
>TRBJ2-7|TRBV27|.|TRBD2|18
CASSLWGLAGGPLYEQYF
TGTGCCAGCAGTTTATGGGGACTAGCGGGAGGGCCACTTTACGAGCAGTACTTC
>TRBJ1-2|TRBV9|.|.|17
CASSFTGYPVSNYGYTF
TGTGCCAGCAGCTTCACAGGGTACCCAGTGTCTAACTATGGCTACACCTTC
>TRBJ2-1|TRBV4-2|once|TRBD2|16
CASSPRLAGGDNEQFF
TGTGCCAGCAGCCCCCGACTAGCGGGGGGGGACAATGAGCAGTTCTTC
>TRBJ1-1|TRBV5-5|once|TRBD1|15
CASSLSTGVGTEAFF
TGTGCCAGCAGCTTGAGTACAGGGGTTGGTACTGAAGCTTTCTTT
>TRBJ1-2|TRBV30|.|TRBD1|14
CAWEDRGQGYGYTF
TGTGCCTGGGAGGACAGGGGGCAAGGGTATGGCTACACCTTC
>TRBJ2-3|TRBV15|.|TRBD2|14
CATIAGGFTDTQYF
TGTGCCACAATAGCGGGGGGGTTCACAGATACGCAGTATTTT
>TRBJ2-2|TRBV4-1|.|TRBD2|17
CASKENGVLAGTGELFF
TGCGCCAGCAAGGAAAATGGGGTGCTAGCGGGCACCGGGGAGCTGTTTTTT
>TRBJ1-2|TRBV6-5|.|.|15
CASRPTEAGAYGYTF
TGTGCCAGCAGGCCGACAGAAGCAGGGGCCTATGGCTACACCTTC
>TRBJ2-1|TRBV5-1|.|TRBD2|16
CASRLAGASSYNEQFF
TGCGCCAGCAGGCTAGCGGGAGCCTCCTCCTACAATGAGCAGTTCTTC
>TRBJ2-7|TRBV7-2|.|.|16
CASSLSAGALSCEQYF
TGTGCCAGCAGCTTATCAGCAGGGGCTTTATCCTGCGAGCAGTACTTC
>TRBJ2-1|TRBV27|.|TRBD1|15
CASSLPGQGVNEQFF
TGTGCCAGCAGCCTGCCGGGACAGGGTGTCAATGAGCAGTTCTTC
>TRBJ1-1|TRBV23-1|.|TRBD1|16
CASSQGQGAKNTEAFF
TGCGCCAGCAGTCAAGGACAGGGGGCGAAGAACACTGAAGCTTTCTTT
>TRBJ2-3|TRBV3-1/TRBV3-2|.|.|14
CASSHRTVADTQYF
TGTGCCAGCAGCCATCGGACTGTCGCAGATACGCAGTATTTT
>TRBJ2-1|TRBV30|.|TRBD1|14
CAWSVAGGYNEQFF
TGTGCCTGGAGTGTAGCAGGGGGATACAATGAGCAGTTCTTC
>TRBJ2-1|TRBV3-1/TRBV3-2|.|.|18
CASSQETAALGAYNEQFF
TGTGCCAGCAGCCAAGAAACTGCGGCCTTAGGGGCGTACAATGAGCAGTTCTTC
>TRBJ2-5|TRBV29-1|.|TRBD2|13
CSAERGPGETQYF
TGCAGCGCTGAGCGGGGCCCAGGCGAGACCCAGTACTTC
>TRBJ2-1|TRBV11-2|.|TRBD1|15
CASSSGQGVYNEQFF
TGTGCCAGCAGCTCGGGACAGGGGGTATACAATGAGCAGTTCTTC
>TRBJ1-5|TRBV7-6|.|.|14
CASSSRVGNQPQHF
TGTGCCAGCAGCTCCAGGGTGGGCAATCAGCCCCAGCATTTT
>TRBJ2-1|TRBV10-3|.|TRBD2|14
CASAAGTSGIEQFF
TGTGCCAGCGCCGCCGGGACTAGCGGGATAGAGCAGTTCTTC
>TRBJ1-1|TRBV10-3|.|.|13
CAIRAMADTEAFF
TGTGCCATCAGAGCCATGGCGGATACTGAAGCTTTCTTT
>TRBJ1-2|TRBV29-1|.|TRBD1|14
CSAGTTGLSGGYTF
TGCAGCGCTGGGACGACAGGGCTCTCGGGAGGCTACACCTTC
>TRBJ2-3|TRBV11-2|.|TRBD2|16
CASRRLAGGRADTQYF
TGTGCCAGCAGACGACTAGCGGGGGGGCGGGCAGATACGCAGTATTTT
>TRBJ1-1|TRBV7-2|.|.|14
CASSLVPGNTEAFF
TGTGCCAGCAGCTTAGTGCCGGGTAACACTGAAGCTTTCTTT
>TRBJ1-6|TRBV18|.|.|15
CASSAAGGRDSPLHF
TGTGCCAGCTCAGCCGCCGGGGGTAGGGATTCACCCCTCCACTTT
>TRBJ1-1|TRBV11-1|.|.|15
CASSGPSGEFTEAFF
TGTGCCAGCAGCGGACCATCGGGGGAGTTCACTGAAGCTTTCTTT
>TRBJ2-5|TRBV19|.|.|13
CASSIGVQETQYF
TGTGCCAGTAGTATAGGAGTTCAAGAGACCCAGTACTTC
>TRBJ2-3|TRBV30|.|.|13
CAWSQGLGDTQYF
TGTGCCTGGAGTCAGGGGTTGGGAGATACGCAGTATTTT
>TRBJ2-1|TRBV19|.|.|16
CASSIRLGSSYNEQFF
TGTGCCAGTAGTATCCGACTAGGCAGCTCCTACAATGAGCAGTTCTTC